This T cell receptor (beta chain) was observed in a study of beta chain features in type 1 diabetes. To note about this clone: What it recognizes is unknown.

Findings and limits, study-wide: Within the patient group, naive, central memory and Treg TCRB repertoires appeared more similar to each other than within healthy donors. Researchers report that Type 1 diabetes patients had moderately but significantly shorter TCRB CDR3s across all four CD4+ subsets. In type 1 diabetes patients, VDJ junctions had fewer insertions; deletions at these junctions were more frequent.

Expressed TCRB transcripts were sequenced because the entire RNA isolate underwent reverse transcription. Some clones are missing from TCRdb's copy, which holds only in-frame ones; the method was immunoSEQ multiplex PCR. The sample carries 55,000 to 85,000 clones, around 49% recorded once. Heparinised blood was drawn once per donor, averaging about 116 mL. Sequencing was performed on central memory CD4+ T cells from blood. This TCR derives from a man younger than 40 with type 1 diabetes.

The CDR3 protein is CASSEAGGNNEQFF. The CDR3, as DNA: TGTGCCAGCAGTGAAGCGGGGGGGAACAATGAGCAGTTCTTC. This rearrangement joins TRBV6-1 to TRBJ2-1, with 7 bases matching TRBD2. CDR3 length equals 14 residues. Germline CDR1 reads MNHNS; CDR2 reads SASEGT. J gave up 5 bases and V 0 bases, and 1 base lay outside the gene matches.